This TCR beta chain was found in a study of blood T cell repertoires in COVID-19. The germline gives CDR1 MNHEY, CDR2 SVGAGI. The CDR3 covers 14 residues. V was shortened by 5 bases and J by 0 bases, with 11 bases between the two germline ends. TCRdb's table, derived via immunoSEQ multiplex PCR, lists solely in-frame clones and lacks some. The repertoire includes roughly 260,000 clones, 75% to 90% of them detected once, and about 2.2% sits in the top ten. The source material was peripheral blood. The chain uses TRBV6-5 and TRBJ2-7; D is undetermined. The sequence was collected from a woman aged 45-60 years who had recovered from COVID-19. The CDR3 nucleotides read TGTGCCAGCAGTAAATCGTCCCTCTCCTACGAGCAGTACTTC. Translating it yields CASSKSSLSYEQYF.